Below, 6 T cell receptor beta chains from the same sample are listed, as sequenced in a study of T cell changes during pregnancy in multiple sclerosis. Produced via immunoSEQ multiplex PCR; TCRdb's table is partial and in-frame only. The table has about 60,000 clones, about 89% seen once; the top ten hold roughly 0.7%. This sample comprised CD4+ T cells from peripheral blood mononuclear cells, obtained in the first trimester of pregnancy. These receptors were collected from a female donor with multiple sclerosis, enrolled in a pregnancy study.

V usage is TRBV10-1 and J usage is TRBJ2-7; tentative D call: TRBD1 (6 bases). CDR3 length: 17 residues. Germline V lookup: CDR1 WNHNN, CDR2 SYGVQD (reference sequence). Trimming took 7 bases from V and 1 from J, leaving 23 bases between them. The CDR3 region has the DNA TGCGCCAGCAACCATTGGACGACAGGCCAGCTTTCCTACGAGCAGTACTTC. It codes for CASNHWTTGQLSYEQYF.

The rearrangement uses TRBV30 and TRBJ2-7; D may be TRBD2 (6 bases). This CDR3 comprises 14 residues. CDR1 is GTSNPN and CDR2 is SVGIG in the germline V gene (reference sequence). V lost 5 bases to trimming and J lost 3 bases, with 17 bases between them. CDR3 protein: CAWRPGLPNYEQYF. In DNA, the CDR3 is TGTGCCTGGCGACCGGGACTGCCAAACTACGAGCAGTACTTC. Filled out from reference TRBV30 and TRBJ2-7, the complete variable domain reads SQTIHQWPATLVQPVGSPLSLECTVEGTSNPNLYWYRQAAGRGLQLLFYSVGIGQISSEVPQNLSASRPQDRQFILSSKKLLLSDSGFYLCAWRPGLPNYEQYFGPGTRLTVT.

The rearrangement uses TRBV5-4 and TRBJ2-2; TRBD2 is a possible D gene (6 bases). This CDR3 spans 14 amino acids. Germline V CDR1 and CDR2: SGHNT, YYREEE (reference sequence). Trimming left V 5 bases short and J 7 bases short, with 15 bases between. The CDR3 coding sequence is TGTGCCAGCAGGTTAGGCGGGGCCGACGGGGAGCTGTTTTTT. The encoded protein is CASRLGGADGELFF.

This chain connects TRBV11-2 to TRBJ1-1; TRBD1 is a possible D gene (5 bases). Trimming cost V 11 bases and J 1 base, with 14 bases left between them. Per germline, CDR1 SGHAT and CDR2 FQNNGV. The CDR3 runs to 13 residues. The CDR3 coding sequence is TGTGCCGGGTCCAAGCAGGGGAACACTGAAGCTTTCTTT. Its translation: CAGSKQGNTEAFF.

The CDR3 DNA follows: TGTGCCAGCAGCCTTGGACAGGAGTTTGCCTTCTTT. Translation gives CASSLGQEFAFF. The rearrangement uses TRBV5-6 and TRBJ1-1; TRBD1 aligns across 7 bases. Germline V CDR1 and CDR2: SGHDT, YYEEEE. V lost 4 bases and J lost 14; bases outside the gene matches: 11. The CDR3 has 12 amino acids.

The chain combines TRBV25-1 with TRBJ1-1, with D tentatively TRBD1 (6 bases). The CDR3 sequence is 14 residues long. Germline CDR1 MGHDK, CDR2 SYGVNS. V was trimmed by 1 base and J by 1 base, leaving 7 bases between them. The CDR3 DNA reads TGTGCCAGCAGTGAATGGGGGCAGAACACTGAAGCTTTCTTT. The encoded protein is CASSEWGQNTEAFF.